The next 18 T cell receptor beta chains were all read from a single sample in a study of T cell repertoires in cytomegalovirus infection. TCRdb used MiXCR to reprocess the reads, holding one entry per CDR3 protein. The sample carries approximately 490,000 distinct CDR3 sequences, roughly 10% recorded once. The sample consisted of PBMCs. The source of these receptors is a human donor in good health (CMV status not recorded). Some clones in this sample may be carry-over from other donors' samples.

V usage is TRBV20-1 and J usage is TRBJ1-2, with a tentative D call TRBD1 (5 bases). This CDR3 contains 9 residues. V lost 7 bases and J lost 7, with 7 bases in between. Germline V CDR1 and CDR2: DFQATT, SNEGSKA (reference sequence). The CDR3 DNA reads TGCAGTGTGGGGCTTGGCTACACCTTC. The encoded protein is CSVGLGYTF.

Written as DNA, the CDR3 is TGTGCCAGCAGTGGAAGGTCGGGGAACACTGAAGCTTTCTTT. It encodes CASSGRSGNTEAFF. The V and J genes are TRBV28 and TRBJ1-1; D gene ambiguous. Germline CDR1 reads MDHEN; CDR2 reads SYDVKM. Trimming left V 5 bases short and J 1 base short, with 11 bases between. The CDR3 length is 14 residues. Full variable domain (outside the CDR3, taken from reference TRBV28 and TRBJ1-1): DVKVTQSSRYLVKRTGEKVFLECVQDMDHENMFWYRQDPGLGLRLIYFSYDVKMKEKGDIPEGYSVSREKKERFSLILESASTNQTSMYLCASSGRSGNTEAFFGQGTRLTVV.

This clonotype came up a few times. The chain couples TRBV20-1 to TRBJ2-1; 10 positions agree with TRBD2. The V gene end was trimmed by 6 bases and the J gene end by 7 bases; junction bases not matched to a gene: 9. Germline CDR1 DFQATT, CDR2 SNEGSKA (reference sequence). The CDR3 is 14 residues long. CDR3 amino acids: CSAVRGLAENEQFF. CDR3 DNA sequence: TGCAGTGCGGTCCGAGGACTAGCGGAGAATGAGCAGTTCTTC.

This chain joins TRBV4-1 and TRBJ1-3; TRBD1 is a possible D gene (6 bases). CDR1 and CDR2 from the germline V gene are MGHRA and YSYEKL. V lost 6 bases, J lost 2 bases, and 14 bases lay in between. The length of the CDR3 is 15 residues. The CDR3 coding sequence is TGCGCCAGCAGGGGATATGAGGGGGCTGGAAACACCATATATTTT. Translating gives CASRGYEGAGNTIYF.

This clonotype has a count of ten or more. The rearrangement links TRBV11-3 to TRBJ2-3, with D tentatively TRBD1 (6 bases). Deletions cut 4 bases from V and 3 bases from J, with 23 bases between. From germline, CDR1 is SGHNT and CDR2 YENEEA. This CDR3 is 18 amino acids long. CDR3 amino acids: CASSSPGWGTGWTDTQYF. CDR3 in DNA: TGTGCCAGCAGCTCTCCCGGCTGGGGTACAGGGTGGACAGATACGCAGTATTTT.

Notes on this clonotype: A much larger clone lies one base from this, so it may be a read error. This chain links TRBV11-2 with TRBJ1-4; D ambiguous. Looked up from germline, CDR1 is SGHAT and CDR2 is FQNNGV. The CDR3 is made up of 15 amino acids. V lost 0 bases and J 3 bases, leaving 8 bases between the germline ends. CDR3 bases: TGTGCCAGCAGCTTAGATGGGAGGTCTAATGAAAAACTGTTTTTT. Translated: CASSLDGRSNEKLFF.

As to this clonotype: Being one base from a much bigger clone, this may be a read error. The chain couples TRBV11-2 to TRBJ1-3; the D is unclear. The CDR3 is made up of 15 amino acids. The V gene's germline CDR1 is SGHAT and CDR2 FQNNGV. The CDR3 coding sequence is TGTGCCAGCAGCATTGGGGAGAGAAAGGGAAACAGCATATATTTT. Amino acids: CASSIGERKGNSIYF.

The sample holds many counts of this clonotype. This chain's CDR3 is CASKEPPKVGRQETQYF. In DNA form, the CDR3 reads TGTGCCAGCAAAGAGCCCCCAAAAGTGGGTCGCCAAGAGACCCAGTACTTC. The rearrangement links TRBV2 to TRBJ2-5; D unresolved. Per germline, CDR1 SNHLY and CDR2 FYNNEI. The germline V and J ends were trimmed by 7 bases and 1 base, with 22 bases remaining between them. CDR3 length: 17 amino acids.

V is TRBV2 and J is TRBJ2-3; D might be TRBD2 (6 bases). The V end lost 5 bases, the J end lost 8 bases, and 17 bases lay between the germline ends. This CDR3 region has 14 residues. CDR1 and CDR2 (germline): SNHLY, FYNNEI. CDR3 protein: CASSIAAGAGTQYF. For the CDR3, the DNA is TGTGCCAGCAGTATAGCGGCCGGGGCAGGTACGCAGTATTTT.

This clonotype was observed at least ten times. This chain uses TRBV7-2 with TRBJ2-2; 9 bases are shared with TRBD1. V lost 0 bases to trimming and J lost 12 bases; unmatched junction nucleotides: 8. CDR1 is SGHTA, CDR2 FQGNSA, per germline. The CDR3 covers 15 residues. DNA for the CDR3: TGTGCCAGCAGCTTAGCCCAGCGACAGGGGGGAAAGCTGTTTTTT. This translates into CASSLAQRQGGKLFF.

This clonotype showed up just a few times. The chain carries TRBV5-1 and TRBJ2-1, with 7 bases fitting TRBD1. The germline V gene encodes CDR1 SGHRS and CDR2 YFSETQ. This CDR3 is built from 18 residues. J was trimmed by 4 bases and V by 0 bases; bases with no gene match: 13. DNA of the CDR3: TGCGCCAGCAGCTTGGCGACGGTTGGCAGGGGGTCTTACAATGAGCAGTTCTTC. It encodes CASSLATVGRGSYNEQFF.

This clonotype was observed at least ten times. The genes are TRBV7-9 and TRBJ1-5; D unresolved. Germline loops: CDR1 SEHNR, CDR2 FQNEAQ (reference sequence). The ends were cut back, 2 bases at V and 0 bases at J, with 8 bases in the middle. The CDR3 totals 15 residues. CDR3 sequence: CASSLSHASNQPQHF. The DNA of the CDR3 is TGTGCCAGCAGCTTATCACACGCTAGCAATCAGCCCCAGCATTTT.

The sample holds many counts of this clonotype. This chain uses TRBV29-1 with TRBJ2-3; 7 nucleotides line up with TRBD2. The CDR3 spans 12 residues. Germline lookup yields CDR1 SQVTM and CDR2 ANQGSEA. DNA of the CDR3: TGCATCGGGGGAGGGCCCTCCGATACGCAGTATTTT. This translates into CIGGGPSDTQYF.

This clonotype was detected ten times or more. The chain uses TRBV2 and TRBJ2-7, with D perhaps TRBD2 (7 bases). Germline V gene sequence: CDR1 SNHLY, CDR2 FYNNEI. Deletions cut 6 bases from V and 7 bases from J, with 22 bases between. CDR3 length equals 15 residues. CDR3 sequence: CASSDGWGGPEEQYF. The CDR3 region has the DNA TGTGCCAGCAGCGATGGGTGGGGGGGCCCCGAAGAGCAGTACTTC.

This clonotype was counted many times. The chain is built from TRBV7-3 and TRBJ2-1, with D perhaps TRBD2 (6 bases). Germline V gene lookup returns CDR1 SGHTA and CDR2 FQGTGA. The V gene lost 3 bases and the J gene lost 0 bases, with 18 bases spanning the gap. The CDR3 contains 18 residues. The CDR3 DNA reads TGTGCCAGCAGCTTGGATTCCTCGGGACTGAACTCCTACAATGAGCAGTTCTTC. This codes for CASSLDSSGLNSYNEQFF.

This sequence joins TRBV6-5 and TRBJ1-2; TRBD1 matches 8 bases. The CDR3 has 17 residues. J gave up 3 bases and V 2 bases, and 11 bases lay outside the gene matches. Germline assignment: CDR1 MNHEY and CDR2 SVGAGI. The chain's CDR3 is CASSYRRGQGPDYGYTF. The CDR3 DNA sequence: TGTGCCAGCAGTTACAGGAGAGGACAGGGTCCAGACTATGGCTACACCTTC.

CDR3 DNA sequence: TGTGCCAGCGCAAGGCCAGGGGGCACTGAAGCTTTCTTT. It codes for CASARPGGTEAFF. The J gene is TRBJ1-1, the V gene TRBV3-1; TRBD1 matches 7 bases. This CDR3 spans 13 amino acids. Germline trimming cut 8 bases from V and 4 bases from J; bases unmatched to any gene: 7. Germline CDR1 and CDR2: LGHDT and YNNKEL (reference sequence).

This clonotype was seen repeatedly, ten times or more. V usage is TRBV7-9 and J usage is TRBJ1-6, with TRBD1 matching over 7 bases. The CDR3 has 15 amino acids. With 5 bases clipped from V and 6 bases from J, the junction kept 7 bases outside the gene matches. CDR1 is SEHNR and CDR2 is FQNEAQ in the germline V gene (reference sequence). The chain's CDR3 is CASSPQTGPNSPLHF. CDR3 DNA sequence: TGTGCCAGCAGCCCCCAGACAGGGCCTAATTCACCCCTCCACTTT. Filled out from reference TRBV7-9 and TRBJ1-6, the complete variable domain reads DTGVSQNPRHKITKRGQNVTFRCDPISEHNRLYWYRQTLGQGPEFLTYFQNEAQLEKSRLLSDRFSAERPKGSFSTLEIQRTEQGDSAMYLCASSPQTGPNSPLHFGNGTRLTVT.